The clone carrying this TCR beta chain was picked up a small number of times. Its antigen remains unidentified. These data are taken from a study of T cells in Graves' hyperthyroidism and ophthalmopathy. General study findings and limits: Through a model of 13 V-J features, ophthalmopathy was separated from stable hyperthyroidism.

RNA transcripts yielded amplified TCR beta CDR3 regions. The study used the HTBI primer set for a first-round RT-PCR of the TCR CDR3. TCRdb analysed the multiplex PCR reads with MiXCR anew, one entry per CDR3 protein. The repertoire includes around 420,000 distinct CDR3 sequences, approximately 14% of them detected once, and around 7.7% sits in the top ten. Patients counted as stable if ophthalmopathy did not develop within 18 months. Uncontrolled infection, other autoimmune disease, pregnancy or lactation disqualified patients from enrolment. The diagnostic basis comprised clinical symptoms, serum thyroxine and TRAb, thyroid ultrasound and orbital computed tomography. Germline V gene data show CDR1 as MNHNS and CDR2 as SASEGT. Trimming removed 6 bases from V and 1 base from J; junction bases left unmatched: 5. This CDR3 region has 17 residues.

This clonotype was obtained from a woman between 18 and 29 years old with Graves' hyperthyroidism. V gene TRBV6-1 combines with J gene TRBJ2-2; TRBD2 matches 13 bases. The sample consisted of blood. Here the CDR3 reads CASSSLAGGGNTGELFF. CDR3 in DNA: TGTGCCAGCAGCTCACTAGCGGGGGGGGGGAACACCGGGGAGCTGTTTTTT.